The TCR beta chain under discussion was sequenced for a study of metastatic and nonmetastatic thyroid tumors. In this sample, this clone turned up many times. Other DNA sequences from this sample encode an identical CDR3 as well. The V end was cut by 5 bases, the J end by 3 bases, with 16 bases between. The CDR3 is 15 residues long. Germline-derived CDR1 and CDR2 are MNHEY and SMNVEV (reference sequence). TCRdb reprocessed the PCR reads using MiXCR. The sample shows about 50,000 clones, 20% to 25% of them seen only once. Each patient came to thyroid surgery without any prior treatment (of any kind). The sample comprised blood. The V call is TRBV27, the J call TRBJ1-2, with a tentative D call TRBD1 (5 bases). This receptor was obtained from a female donor with papillary thyroid cancer or a benign thyroid nodule (not recorded which). Some clones in this sample may be carry-over from other donors' samples. CDR3 residues: CASSPMRRGYYGYTF. The DNA for the CDR3 is TGTGCCAGCAGTCCCATGAGAAGGGGTTACTATGGCTACACCTTC.